The next 29 T cell receptor beta chains were all read from a single sample in a study of blood T cell repertoires in COVID-19. Data came from immunoSEQ multiplex PCR; TCRdb stores just in-frame clones and leaves some out. The sample has some 75,000 clones, 70% to 90% seen once. Source material: peripheral blood. These receptor sequences come from a man in his 70s with active or convalescent COVID-19.

The chain employs TRBV27 and TRBJ2-3; 12 bases are a match to TRBD2. The CDR3 has 15 residues. With V trimmed by 5 bases and J by 4 bases, 4 bases remained unmatched. The germline V gene encodes CDR1 MNHEY and CDR2 SMNVEV (reference sequence). The CDR3 DNA sequence: TGTGCCAGCAGTCCAGGACTAGCGGGATCAGATACGCAGTATTTT. It yields the protein CASSPGLAGSDTQYF.

This clone appeared once. V usage is TRBV3-1 (or the pseudogene TRBV3-2) and J usage is TRBJ1-4; maybe TRBD1 (5 bases). Germline V CDR1 and CDR2: LGHDT, YNNKEL (reference sequence). Trimming cost V 1 base and J 3 bases, with 6 bases left between them. This CDR3 has 14 amino acids. The CDR3 DNA sequence: TGTGCCAGCAGCCAAGGACAGCCTAATGAAAAACTGTTTTTT. It codes for CASSQGQPNEKLFF.

This clone was counted once. The CDR3 spells CASSPRTAGNTIYF. DNA of the CDR3: TGTGCCAGCTCACCACGAACAGCCGGAAACACCATATATTTT. V usage is TRBV18 and J usage is TRBJ1-3; no clear D. This CDR3 contains 14 residues. The ends were cut back, 1 base at V and 4 bases at J, with 8 bases in the middle. CDR1 is KGHSH and CDR2 is LQKENI in the germline V gene.

The rearrangement joins TRBV6-5 to TRBJ2-1; D gene uncertain. Trimming shortened V by 6 bases and J by 0 bases, and 6 bases separated the two germline ends. The CDR3 is 13 amino acids. Germline CDR1 is MNHEY and CDR2 is SVGAGI. CDR3 protein: CASRRYSYNEQFF. CDR3 sequence (DNA): TGTGCCAGCAGGCGGTACTCCTACAATGAGCAGTTCTTC.

V usage is TRBV5-4 and J usage is TRBJ2-1; maybe TRBD1 (5 bases). This CDR3 is built from 14 residues. Deletions cut 2 bases from V and 7 bases from J, with 13 bases between. CDR1 and CDR2 from the germline V gene are SGHNT and YYREEE (reference sequence). The CDR3 protein is CASSFRTSFNEQFF. The CDR3 region has the DNA TGTGCCAGCAGCTTTAGGACAAGTTTTAATGAGCAGTTCTTC.

The rearrangement links TRBV4-1 to TRBJ1-2; no clear D. The CDR3 consists of 16 residues. Germline CDR1 reads MGHRA; CDR2 reads YSYEKL. V lost 1 base and J lost 1, with 13 bases in between. The CDR3 DNA is TGCGCCAGCAGCCAAGGGGGAGGACCCTATAACTATGGCTACACCTTC. It is translated as CASSQGGGPYNYGYTF.

The genes are TRBV10-3 and TRBJ2-3; TRBD2 aligns across 9 bases. Germline CDR1 is ENHRY and CDR2 is SYGVKD. V was clipped by 4 bases and J by 4 bases; unmatched bases: 6. The CDR3 length is 15 residues. The CDR3 loop is CAISARTSEADTQYF. CDR3 in DNA: TGTGCCATCAGTGCGAGGACTAGCGAAGCAGATACGCAGTATTTT.

This rearrangement joins TRBV6-6 to TRBJ1-5, with TRBD1 matching over 7 bases. CDR3 length: 13 residues. The V gene end was trimmed by 6 bases and the J gene end by 4 bases; junction bases not matched to a gene: 3. Germline CDR1 reads MNHNY; CDR2 reads SVGAGI (reference sequence). CDR3 in DNA: TGTGCCAGCAGCTCACAGGGGAATCAGCCCCAGCATTTT. Translation: CASSSQGNQPQHF.

In this sample, this clone is medium-sized. The chain has TRBV5-1 and TRBJ1-4; tentative D call: TRBD1 (6 bases). The CDR3 length is 14 residues. Trimming shortened V by 4 bases and J by 8 bases, and 15 bases separated the two germline ends. CDR1 and CDR2 (germline): SGHRS, YFSETQ. CDR3 DNA sequence: TGCGCCAGCAGCGGGGGGGCAGGGCAAGAAAAACTGTTTTTT. Amino acid sequence: CASSGGAGQEKLFF. Based on the CDR3 plus reference TRBV5-1 and TRBJ1-4, the full variable domain is KAGVTQTPRYLIKTRGQQVTLSCSPISGHRSVSWYQQTPGQGLQFLFEYFSETQRNKGNFPGRFSGRQFSNSRSEMNVSTLELGDSALYLCASSGGAGQEKLFFGSGTQLSVL.

The J gene is TRBJ1-1, the V gene TRBV5-1; 8 nucleotides align to TRBD1. CDR1 is SGHRS, CDR2 YFSETQ, per germline. The CDR3 is 15 residues long. V lost 4 bases and J lost 1; bases outside the gene matches: 6. The CDR3 DNA reads as TGCGCCAGCAGCCCAACCGACAGGGGGAACACTGAAGCTTTCTTT. Translating gives CASSPTDRGNTEAFF.

This clone was detected once. The rearrangement uses TRBV6-6 and TRBJ1-6; D may be TRBD1 (6 bases). There are 14 residues in the CDR3. From germline, CDR1 is MNHNY and CDR2 SVGAGI (reference sequence). V shed 5 bases and J shed 14 bases, with 19 bases lying between them. This CDR3 reads CASSLTGLRSTLHF. The DNA for the CDR3 is TGTGCCAGCAGTCTTACAGGGCTTCGGTCCACCCTCCACTTT.

The chain joins TRBV5-5 to TRBJ2-1; a weak D match, TRBD1 (8 bases). Between the trimmed V and J ends, which lost 4 bases and 3 bases, there was a span of 17 bases. The CDR3 spans 16 residues. Per germline, CDR1 SGHKS and CDR2 YYEKEE (reference sequence). The CDR3 sequence is CASSGTTGGDYNEQFF. CDR3 nucleotides: TGTGCCAGCAGCGGGACCACAGGGGGGGACTACAATGAGCAGTTCTTC. Complete variable domain (other parts from reference TRBV5-5 and TRBJ2-1): DAGVTQSPTHLIKTRGQQVTLRCSPISGHKSVSWYQQVLGQGPQFIFQYYEKEERGRGNFPDRFSARQFPNYSSELNVNALLLGDSALYLCASSGTTGGDYNEQFFGPGTRLTVL.

The chain has TRBV28 and TRBJ2-1; 7 bases are a match to TRBD1. The germline CDR1 and CDR2 sequences are MDHEN and SYDVKM. V lost 5 bases and J lost 6; bases outside the gene matches: 10. The CDR3 consists of 15 residues. In DNA, the CDR3 is TGTGCCAGCAGTCCCCGGGGACAGCCATTCAATGAGCAGTTCTTC. Its translation: CASSPRGQPFNEQFF.

The chain is built from TRBV4-1 and TRBJ2-1, with TRBD1 matching 7 bases. This CDR3 spans 17 amino acids. Trimming cost V 0 bases and J 2 bases; bases outside gene matches: 7. CDR1 is MGHRA, CDR2 YSYEKL, per germline. CDR3 in DNA: TGCGCCAGCAGCCAAGAGAGTCCGGGACAGACCTACAATGAGCAGTTCTTC. Translated, it gives CASSQESPGQTYNEQFF.

V and J are TRBV7-3 and TRBJ2-1, with TRBD1 identical over 9 bases. V lost 5 bases to trimming and J lost 7 bases; unmatched junction nucleotides: 12. Per germline, CDR1 SGHTA and CDR2 FQGTGA. The CDR3 runs 16 residues. CDR3: CASSPETGGRWNEQFF. The CDR3 bases are TGTGCCAGCAGCCCAGAGACAGGGGGTAGATGGAATGAGCAGTTCTTC.

This clone showed up just once. The J gene is TRBJ2-7, the V gene TRBV11-3, with 9 bases lining up with TRBD1. CDR3 length: 14 amino acids. Germline trimming cut 5 bases from V and 6 bases from J; bases unmatched to any gene: 8. CDR1 SGHNT and CDR2 YENEEA come from the germline V gene. The CDR3 bases are TGTGCCAGCAGCCCCGCCCGACAGGGGGGCGAGCAGTACTTC. Its translation is CASSPARQGGEQYF.

J is TRBJ1-1 and V is TRBV3-1 (or the pseudogene TRBV3-2); the D gene is possibly TRBD1 (5 bases). Trimming shortened V by 4 bases and J by 1 base, and 10 bases separated the two germline ends. This CDR3 spans 14 amino acids. The germline gives CDR1 LGHDT, CDR2 YNNKEL (reference sequence). CDR3 sequence: CASSPSGWNTEAFF. DNA of the CDR3: TGTGCCAGCAGCCCCTCAGGGTGGAACACTGAAGCTTTCTTT.

The genes are TRBV2 and TRBJ1-4; no reliable D call. The CDR3 is 13 residues long. V was trimmed by 8 bases and J by 8 bases, leaving 15 bases between them. CDR1 is SNHLY, CDR2 FYNNEI, per germline. The CDR3 reads CASRSSPGEKLFF. Written as DNA, the CDR3 is TGTGCCAGCCGATCCTCCCCGGGGGAAAAACTGTTTTTT. Drawing the rest from reference TRBV2 and TRBJ1-4, the complete variable domain is EPEVTQTPSHQVTQMGQEVILRCVPISNHLYFYWYRQILGQKVEFLVSFYNNEISEKSEIFDDQFSVERPDGSNFTLKIRSTKLEDSAMYFCASRSSPGEKLFFGSGTQLSVL.

The chain links TRBV2 to TRBJ1-2; D is undetermined. Germline CDR1 SNHLY, CDR2 FYNNEI. The CDR3 loop spans 14 amino acids. Trimming left V 3 bases short and J 3 bases short, with 11 bases between. CDR3 in amino acids: CASSDRQTHYGYTF. The CDR3 DNA follows: TGTGCCAGCAGTGACCGGCAGACTCACTATGGCTACACCTTC.

The chain links TRBV9 to TRBJ1-1; D is unresolved. The CDR3 covers 14 residues. The V gene lost 4 bases and the J gene lost 5 bases, with 15 bases spanning the gap. Germline values: CDR1 SGDLS, CDR2 YYNGEE. For the CDR3, the DNA is TGTGCCAGCAGCCCCAACCGCGGATTTACTGAAGCTTTCTTT. It encodes CASSPNRGFTEAFF.

The rearrangement uses TRBV12-5 and TRBJ1-5, with a weak D call TRBD1 (6 bases). Trimming took off 6 bases at V and 5 bases at J, with 14 bases between the two ends. Germline CDR1 and CDR2: LGHNT and FRNRAP. The CDR3 length is 14 residues. The CDR3 sequence: CASGPSGVDQPQHF. As DNA, the CDR3 is TGTGCTAGTGGCCCCTCAGGGGTGGATCAGCCCCAGCATTTT.

Comment on this clone: The junction does not match germline at one end; this may be a read error. The chain couples TRBV5-4 to TRBJ1-4; D gene ambiguous. The germline V gene encodes CDR1 SGHNT and CDR2 YYREEE (reference sequence). The CDR3 covers 13 residues. This CDR3 reads CASSLGRSRDEIF. The CDR3 nucleotides are TGTGCCAGCAGCTTGGGTCGGAGTCGAGACGAGATTTTT.

V is TRBV27 and J is TRBJ1-5; perhaps TRBD1 as D (6 bases). V was pared by 4 bases and J by 4 bases, with 14 bases between. Germline CDR1 is MNHEY and CDR2 is SMNVEV (reference sequence). CDR3 size: 15 residues. The CDR3, as DNA: TGTGCCAGCAGTTGGGGGTGGGGGCGGAATCAGCCCCAGCATTTT. Residues: CASSWGWGRNQPQHF.

The gene calls are TRBV2 and TRBJ2-1; TRBD2 agrees at 13 bases. Germline values: CDR1 SNHLY, CDR2 FYNNEI. The CDR3 has 14 amino acids. The V gene end was trimmed by 7 bases and the J gene end by 5 bases; junction bases not matched to a gene: 2. The CDR3 here is CASTGLAGDNEQFF. The CDR3 region has the DNA TGTGCCAGCACCGGACTAGCGGGAGACAATGAGCAGTTCTTC.

The chain uses TRBV20-1 and TRBJ2-3, with 8 bases that match TRBD2. Germline V lookup: CDR1 DFQATT, CDR2 SNEGSKA (reference sequence). The ends lost 3 bases at V and 2 bases at J; junction bases unmatched: 1. The CDR3 length is 13 residues. CDR3 nucleotides: TGCAGTGCTAGTAGCGGGACCACAGATACGCAGTATTTT. Translation: CSASSGTTDTQYF.

This clone was recorded a few times. This chain connects TRBV28 to TRBJ2-2; tentative D call: TRBD1 (6 bases). Germline values: CDR1 MDHEN, CDR2 SYDVKM. V lost 2 bases and J lost 7, with 8 bases in between. There are 13 residues in the CDR3. The CDR3 spells CASSLGGGGELFF. CDR3 nucleotide sequence: TGTGCCAGCAGTTTAGGGGGCGGCGGGGAGCTGTTTTTT.

V and J are TRBV5-1 and TRBJ2-7; 9 bases line up with TRBD1. CDR1 and CDR2 (germline): SGHRS, YFSETQ. The CDR3 is 14 amino acids. V shed 5 bases, J shed 4 bases, and the junction held 7 bases outside the gene matches. CDR3 amino acids: CASRAGTGYYEQYF. The CDR3, as DNA: TGCGCCAGCAGAGCCGGGACAGGGTATTACGAGCAGTACTTC.

The V gene is TRBV5-5, the J gene TRBJ2-1, with TRBD1 matching over 7 bases. The CDR3 extends over 16 amino acids. V dropped 6 bases and J dropped 6; count of bases not matched to a gene: 15. Germline values: CDR1 SGHKS, CDR2 YYEKEE (reference sequence). The CDR3 region is CASNPRDRVYLNEQFF. DNA of the CDR3: TGTGCCAGCAACCCGCGCGACAGGGTGTACCTCAATGAGCAGTTCTTC.

The rearrangement links TRBV6-5 to TRBJ2-2; 10 bases line up with TRBD1. Germline lookup yields CDR1 MNHEY and CDR2 SVGAGI. CDR3 length: 15 residues. Trimming took 7 bases from V and 6 from J; bases not matched to a gene: 8. CDR3 in amino acids: CASKTDRGISGELFF. The CDR3 DNA follows: TGTGCCAGCAAGACGGACAGGGGGATCTCCGGGGAGCTGTTTTTT.